The table lists the clone carrying this TCR beta chain with a few counts. What it recognizes is unknown. The data derive from a study of OX40 agonist ivuxolimab in advanced cancers. Notes on the study in general: CD8+ T cells averaged more expanded clones than CD4+.

Sequencing was performed with immunoSEQ multiplex PCR; in TCRdb, only in-frame clones are kept and a portion is missing. Of about 72,000 clones detected, more than 80% appear once; the ten largest clones hold about 0.94%. This CDR3 has 15 residues. Germline V gene data show CDR1 as SGHNT and CDR2 as YYREEE (reference sequence). V trimming: 0 bases; J trimming: 4 bases; junction bases outside the gene matches: 3. The origin of this receptor is an adult with an advanced solid tumor such as melanoma, head and neck, liver or kidney cancer. The V and J genes are TRBV5-4 and TRBJ1-4; 7 bases map to TRBD1. Sequencing used CD4+ or CD8+ T cells sorted from blood, obtained in a trial of the OX40 agonist ivuxolimab. CDR3 nucleotide sequence: TGTGCCAGCAGCTTGGATGGGACAGTTAATGAAAAACTGTTTTTT. Encoded protein: CASSLDGTVNEKLFF.